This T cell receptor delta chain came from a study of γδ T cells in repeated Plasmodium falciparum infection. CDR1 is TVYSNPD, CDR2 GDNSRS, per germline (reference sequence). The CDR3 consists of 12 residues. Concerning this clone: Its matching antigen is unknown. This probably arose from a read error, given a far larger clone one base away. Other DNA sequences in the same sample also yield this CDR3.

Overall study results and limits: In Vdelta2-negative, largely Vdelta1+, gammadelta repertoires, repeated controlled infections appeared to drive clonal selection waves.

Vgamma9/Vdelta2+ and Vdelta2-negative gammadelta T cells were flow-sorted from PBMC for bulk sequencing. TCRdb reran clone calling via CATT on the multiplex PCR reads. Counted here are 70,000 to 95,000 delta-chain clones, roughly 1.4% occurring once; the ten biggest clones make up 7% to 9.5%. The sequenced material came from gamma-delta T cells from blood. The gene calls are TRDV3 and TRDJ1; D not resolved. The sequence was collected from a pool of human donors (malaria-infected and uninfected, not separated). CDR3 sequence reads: CAFKPYTDKLIF. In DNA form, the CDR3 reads TGCGCCTTTAAACCCTACACCGATAAACTCATCTTT.